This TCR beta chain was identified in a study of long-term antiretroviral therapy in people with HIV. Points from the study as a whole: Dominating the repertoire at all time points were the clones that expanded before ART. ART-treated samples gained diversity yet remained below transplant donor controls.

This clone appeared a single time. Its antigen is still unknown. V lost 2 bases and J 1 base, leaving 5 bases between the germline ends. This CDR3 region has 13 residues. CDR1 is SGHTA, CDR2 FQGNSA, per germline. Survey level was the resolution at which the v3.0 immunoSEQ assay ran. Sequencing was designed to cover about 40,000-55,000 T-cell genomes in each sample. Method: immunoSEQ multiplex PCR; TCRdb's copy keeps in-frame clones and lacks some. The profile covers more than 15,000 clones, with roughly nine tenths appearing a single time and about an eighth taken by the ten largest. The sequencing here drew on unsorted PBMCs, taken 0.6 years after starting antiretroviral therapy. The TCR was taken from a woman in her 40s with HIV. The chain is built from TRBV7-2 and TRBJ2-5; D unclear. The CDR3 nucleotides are TGTGCCAGCAGCTTAACCCGCCAAGAGACCCAGTACTTC. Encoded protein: CASSLTRQETQYF.